This T cell receptor (beta chain) appears in the sequencing data of a study of prognosis after radiotherapy for stage I lung cancer. Overall study: The patients included fourteen who had newly diagnosed primary stage I lung tumors, along with about 5 others who had oligometastatic NSCLC after their primary tumor had been surgically resected.

This clonotype has a count of ten or more. Genomic DNA yielded TCR beta CDR3, amplified by two-round multiplex PCR. Initially, in first-round PCR, primers specific to each TRBV and TRBJ gene were used. TCRdb analysed the multiplex PCR reads with MiXCR anew, one entry per CDR3 protein. The sample has about 30,000 distinct CDR3 sequences; 40% to 60% are singletons. This CDR3 region has 16 residues. Germline V gives CDR1 LGHDT, CDR2 YNNKEL (reference sequence). V was pared by 6 bases and J by 1 base, with 7 bases of the junction left unmatched. Here the sequenced sample was PBMCs, taken before or after stereotactic body radiation therapy (not recorded which). This clonotype was sampled from a donor aged 50 or older with non-small cell lung cancer. V gene TRBV3-1 combines with J gene TRBJ2-2; 8 bases agree with TRBD1. The CDR3 protein is CASSPRDRRNTGELFF. The CDR3 DNA follows: TGTGCCAGCAGTCCACGGGACAGGAGGAACACCGGGGAGCTGTTTTTT.